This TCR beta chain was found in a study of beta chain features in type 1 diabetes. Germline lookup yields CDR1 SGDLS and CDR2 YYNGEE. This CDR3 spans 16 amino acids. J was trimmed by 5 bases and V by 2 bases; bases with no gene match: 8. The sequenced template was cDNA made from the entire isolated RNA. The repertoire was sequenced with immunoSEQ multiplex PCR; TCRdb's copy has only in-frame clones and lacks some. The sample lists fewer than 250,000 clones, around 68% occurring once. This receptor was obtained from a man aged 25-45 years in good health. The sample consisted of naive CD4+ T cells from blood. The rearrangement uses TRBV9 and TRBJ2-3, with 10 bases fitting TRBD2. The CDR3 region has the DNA TGTGCCAGCAGCGTCAGCGGGAGGGCCAATGGAGATACGCAGTATTTT. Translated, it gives CASSVSGRANGDTQYF.